Sequencing of this TCR beta chain was carried out in a study of blood T cells in healthy people across ages (dated by TCRdb to the mid-2010s). In terms of the full investigation: In model experiments, roughly one uniquely barcoded TCR beta cDNA molecule per two T cells was captured by template switching. Age-related changes in TCR beta repertoire diversity were measured in the study by deep sequencing normalized with unique cDNA molecular identifiers. To avoid experimental bias, donors of different ages were spread randomly across the sequencing lanes. The donors were split into four age groups: young (average roughly 15 years), middle-aged (roughly 39), aged (more than 60) and long-lived (approximately 80). The study analyzed two additional independent replicas of 1 million unique cDNA reads from the same blood draw for two donors, one aged 18 to 30 and one aged 80 or older. The paper's findings and limits, for the study overall: Total diversity estimates from one million sequenced T cells were considered lower bounds and underestimates. Observed TCR beta diversity per million T cells fell roughly linearly with age, and a significant reduction was already apparent by age approximately 40. Because the CMV infection status of the donors was unknown, age-related changes in expanded clonotypes may potentially have been confounded. The percentage of naive T cells measured by flow cytometry correlated strongly with observed TCR beta diversity. Since profiling was done on bulk unsorted PBMCs, naive and antigen-experienced compartments could not be conclusively compared. The long-lived group showed more naive CD4+ T cells, fewer expanded clones and increased TCR diversity than the aged group, suggesting age selection.

A remark on this clonotype: What this receptor recognizes is not known. Its ends do not fully match the called genes, so a read error is possible.

The receptor library was made with 5' RACE. The sequencer was an Illumina HiSeq 2500. A second PCR of roughly 6 to 12 cycles was performed with a sample-barcoded 5' primer and a J-beta primer mix. A unique molecular identifier was introduced onto each TCR beta cDNA molecule by a template-switch 5' adaptor carrying 12 random nucleotides. Each sample yielded at least 2.5 million CDR3-containing paired-end reads. First-strand cDNA was synthesized from all RNA with the Mint cDNA synthesis kit, primed by a TRBC-specific oligonucleotide. After uracil-DNA glycosylase treatment, a first 18-cycle PCR used universal primers M1SS and BC2_uni_R on all cDNA. For the original study's pipeline: Each sample was normalized by randomly selecting 1 million high-quality reads, each carrying a distinct molecular identifier. Reads sharing molecular identifiers were discarded rather than binned into consensus sequences. MiTCR, run with a Q25 quality threshold and the strictest error-elimination algorithm, handled CDR3 identification, clonotype clustering and error correction. Lower-bound total TCR beta diversity was estimated with a nonparametric unseen species model using Euler transformation. The public reads were reprocessed in TCRdb via fastp at Q25 and MiXCR, keeping in-frame beta chains. Each entry merges the rows of one CDR3 protein and shows their most common DNA and genes. The V and J calls and clone size are TCRdb's, not the authors'. Recorded for this sample are 850,000 to 1,000,000 distinct CDR3 sequences; roughly 51% of them occurred a single time. Of the sample, over 20% is held by the ten largest clones.

Donors were approximately 42 systemically healthy Caucasian individuals from Russia aged roughly 6 to 100 years. Each donor gave ten milliliters of peripheral blood, drawn into EDTA-treated Vacutainer tubes. Ficoll-Paque density-gradient centrifugation was used to isolate PBMCs, with at least 7 million obtained per sample. Total RNA, at least 5.5 micrograms per sample, was extracted from PBMCs with Trizol reagent. The percentages of naive CD45RAhigh/CD27high T cells were determined by flow cytometry on a PBMC aliquot from every donor. Including cysteine and phenylalanine, the CDR3 has 16 amino acids. Solely the CDR3 DNA is kept, with 48 bases framed from the first base. The CDR1 and CDR2 encoded by the germline V gene are MGHRA and YSYEKL.

This clonotype originated in a woman in her fifties or sixties in good health. The sequence joins TRBV4-1 to TRBJ1-4; the D segment cannot be called with confidence. Sequences were obtained from blood. The CDR3 protein is CACSQETPSTNEKLFF. In nucleotide form, the sequence is TGCGCCTGCAGCCAGGAGACACCATCAACTAATGAAAAACTGTTTTTT.